Sequencing of this T cell receptor (beta chain) was carried out in a study of regulatory T cells in long-lasting Graves disease. The study's findings and limits: There was favoring of TRBV28, TRBJ1-2 and TRBJ2-5 in persistent disease. TCR diversity was lower in persistent Graves' patients than in newly diagnosed ones.

Relying on iRepertoire HTBI primers and Arm-PCR of CDR3 regions, the team built TCR beta libraries. One entry per CDR3 protein results from TCRdb running MiXCR on the multiplex PCR reads. The sample includes about 620,000 distinct CDR3 sequences, around 15% of them seen just once. Germline CDR1 reads SQVTM; CDR2 reads ANQGSEA. V was pared by 5 bases and J by 2 bases, with 16 bases between. The CDR3 contains 14 residues. Sample time point: newly diagnosed GD, antithyroid drugs for less than 3 months. Scientists built the TCR library using RNA that was extracted from PBMCs. For this clonotype: Antigen specificity is unknown.

These same data were also listed under a study on T cells in Graves' hyperthyroidism and ophthalmopathy. That work adds: Each diagnosis was grounded in clinical symptoms, serum thyroxine and TRAb, thyroid ultrasound, and orbital computed tomography. First-round RT-PCR with HTBI primers amplified the TCR CDR3 region.

The chain combines TRBV29-1 with TRBJ2-7; D perhaps matches TRBD2 (5 bases). This sequence originates from a woman aged 25 to 39 with Graves disease. This specimen consisted of peripheral blood mononuclear cells (PBMCs), obtained at new diagnosis, from a patient treated with antithyroid drugs. The CDR3 sequence: CSVSWAGRAYEQYF. Here the CDR3 DNA reads TGCAGCGTTAGTTGGGCGGGTAGGGCCTACGAGCAGTACTTC.